One sample yielded the 12 T cell receptor beta chains listed below, sequenced in a study of CD8+ T cells in alopecia areata. Sequencing used cDNA as its template, made by extracting RNA and reverse transcribing it. The repertoire was sequenced with immunoSEQ multiplex PCR; TCRdb's copy has only in-frame clones and lacks some. The sample has some 220,000 clones, more than 45% seen once. Treatment denoted: oral pan-JAK inhibitor, 5-10 mg twice daily. Sequenced here: CD4+ T cells sorted from blood, sampled at week 4, from a patient treated with tofacitinib. The receptors here all came from a human donor with alopecia areata.

This clone was counted a single time. V usage is TRBV29-1 and J usage is TRBJ1-1; possible D gene TRBD1, 5 bases. Germline assignment: CDR1 SQVTM and CDR2 ANQGSEA. CDR3 length: 14 residues. Trimming pared 6 bases from V and 1 base from J, leaving 15 bases between. The CDR3 DNA reads as TGCAGCGTGAGGACCGGGGGAACGAACACTGAAGCTTTCTTT. It codes for CSVRTGGTNTEAFF.

The rearrangement uses TRBV5-6 and TRBJ1-1, with a tentative D call TRBD1 (6 bases). Between the trimmed V and J ends, which lost 0 bases and 1 base, there was a span of 16 bases. This CDR3 has 17 amino acids. Germline V gene data show CDR1 as SGHDT and CDR2 as YYEEEE. In DNA form, the CDR3 reads TGTGCCAGCAGCTTGGACGGGGGCGCAAGAGGGAACACTGAAGCTTTCTTT. Its translation: CASSLDGGARGNTEAFF.

This chain links TRBV29-1 with TRBJ2-3; 10 bases are a match to TRBD2. With V trimmed by 7 bases and J by 6 bases, 10 bases remained unmatched. CDR1 is SQVTM and CDR2 is ANQGSEA in the germline V gene. The CDR3 contains 14 residues. The CDR3 sequence is CSAKSGGVRDTQYF. The CDR3 DNA reads TGCAGCGCCAAGAGCGGGGGGGTCCGGGATACGCAGTATTTT.

The V call is TRBV14, the J call TRBJ1-1; no reliable D call. There are 15 residues in the CDR3. Germline-derived CDR1 and CDR2 are SGHDN and FVKESK. V was cut by 0 bases and J by 2 bases, with 10 bases left in between. The chain's CDR3 is CASSQDRYSNTEAFF. For the CDR3, the DNA is TGTGCCAGCAGCCAAGACAGGTATTCTAACACTGAAGCTTTCTTT.

The V and J genes are TRBV25-1 and TRBJ1-1; D remains unclear. Germline V gene lookup returns CDR1 MGHDK and CDR2 SYGVNS. This CDR3 region has 14 residues. The V and J ends lost 4 bases and 1 base respectively, with 10 bases between them. The CDR3 region has the DNA TGTGCCAGCAGTGGGGTTGGAACGAACACTGAAGCTTTCTTT. It codes for CASSGVGTNTEAFF.

V and J are TRBV28 and TRBJ2-7; 9 bases are shared with TRBD2. This CDR3 is 15 amino acids long. CDR1 MDHEN and CDR2 SYDVKM come from the germline V gene. With V trimmed by 3 bases and J by 2 bases, 5 bases remained unmatched. The CDR3 nucleotides read TGTGCCAGCAGTTTGAGGCGGGGGGGCACCTACGAGCAGTACTTC. Translated, it gives CASSLRRGGTYEQYF.

V is TRBV7-2 and J is TRBJ2-1; D remains ambiguous. There are 15 residues in the CDR3. V lost 5 bases to trimming and J lost 0 bases, with 11 bases between them. Germline V CDR1 and CDR2: SGHTA, FQGNSA. The CDR3 here is CASSRSSSSYNEQFF. The CDR3 bases are TGTGCCAGCAGCCGTAGCTCGAGCTCCTACAATGAGCAGTTCTTC.

This clone was seen only once. V gene TRBV29-1 combines with J gene TRBJ1-1; D is ambiguous. The germline gives CDR1 SQVTM, CDR2 ANQGSEA. With 5 bases removed from V and 0 bases from J, the gap between germline ends came to 13 bases. This CDR3 region has 14 residues. In nucleotides, the CDR3 is TGCAGCGTTTTGACTCTAGGGATGAACACTGAAGCTTTCTTT. Its protein is CSVLTLGMNTEAFF.

The chain uses TRBV6-1 and TRBJ2-3, with 8 bases that match TRBD1. Germline lookup yields CDR1 MNHNS and CDR2 SASEGT. The CDR3 runs to 15 residues. V lost 5 bases to trimming and J lost 2 bases; unmatched junction nucleotides: 6. The CDR3, as DNA: TGTGCCAGCAGTTCGACAGGGGCTATCACAGATACGCAGTATTTT. It codes for CASSSTGAITDTQYF.

Only a few counts were recorded for this clone. The chain employs TRBV5-4 and TRBJ2-3; weak D call: TRBD1 (5 bases). This CDR3 has 13 residues. Trimming cost V 6 bases and J 6 bases, with 14 bases left between them. CDR1 is SGHNT, CDR2 YYREEE, per germline (reference sequence). The CDR3 loop is CASKGPAVDTQYF. Written as DNA, the CDR3 is TGTGCCAGCAAGGGGCCCGCGGTGGATACGCAGTATTTT.

The chain carries TRBV27 and TRBJ2-7; TRBD2 matches 8 bases. Germline V lookup: CDR1 MNHEY, CDR2 SMNVEV (reference sequence). The CDR3 has 15 amino acids. V was clipped by 6 bases and J by 3 bases; unmatched bases: 10. The CDR3: CASRPGGGPNYEQYF. DNA for the CDR3: TGTGCCAGCAGGCCCGGGGGGGGTCCCAACTACGAGCAGTACTTC.

This clone has a count of ten or more. The rearrangement links TRBV18 to TRBJ1-4; the match to TRBD1 covers 8 bases. Germline CDR1 reads KGHSH; CDR2 reads LQKENI. The CDR3 consists of 13 residues. V was clipped by 3 bases and J by 12 bases; unmatched bases: 6. This CDR3 is CASSPVQDRELFF. In DNA, the CDR3 is TGTGCCAGCTCACCCGTCCAGGACAGGGAACTGTTTTTT.